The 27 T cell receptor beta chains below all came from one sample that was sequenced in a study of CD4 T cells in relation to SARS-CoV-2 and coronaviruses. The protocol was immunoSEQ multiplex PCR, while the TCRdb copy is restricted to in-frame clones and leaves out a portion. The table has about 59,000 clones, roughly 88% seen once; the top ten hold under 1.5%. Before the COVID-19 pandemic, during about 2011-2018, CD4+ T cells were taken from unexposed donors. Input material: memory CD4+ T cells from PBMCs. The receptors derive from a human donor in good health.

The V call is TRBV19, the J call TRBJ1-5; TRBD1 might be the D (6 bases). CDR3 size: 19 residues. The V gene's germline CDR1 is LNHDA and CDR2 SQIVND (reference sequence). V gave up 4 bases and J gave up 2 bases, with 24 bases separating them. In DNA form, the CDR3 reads TGTGCCAGTAGTAAAAATGCCGGGACACTTATTTCTGGCAATCAGCCCCAGCATTTT. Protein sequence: CASSKNAGTLISGNQPQHF.

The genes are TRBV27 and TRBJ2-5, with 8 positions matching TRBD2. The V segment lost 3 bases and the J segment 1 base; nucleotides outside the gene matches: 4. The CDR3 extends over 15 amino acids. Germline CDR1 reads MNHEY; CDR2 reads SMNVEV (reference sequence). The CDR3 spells CASSLQREIQETQYF. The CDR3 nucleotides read TGTGCCAGCAGTTTGCAGCGGGAGATCCAAGAGACCCAGTACTTC.

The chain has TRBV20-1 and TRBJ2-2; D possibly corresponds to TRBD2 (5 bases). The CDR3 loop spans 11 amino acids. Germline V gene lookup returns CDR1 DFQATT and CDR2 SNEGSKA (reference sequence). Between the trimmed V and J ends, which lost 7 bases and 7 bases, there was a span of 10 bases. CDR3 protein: CSGREIGELFF. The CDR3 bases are TGCAGTGGTCGGGAAATCGGGGAGCTGTTTTTT.

CDR3 sequence (DNA): TGTGCCTGGAGTGGGCCGACTAGCGGGAGAACAGATACGCAGTATTTT. Its translation is CAWSGPTSGRTDTQYF. This sequence joins TRBV30 and TRBJ2-3; TRBD2 agrees at 12 bases. Per the germline V gene, CDR1 is GTSNPN and CDR2 is SVGIG (reference sequence). The V gene end was trimmed by 1 base and the J gene end by 3 bases; junction bases not matched to a gene: 5. There are 16 residues in the CDR3.

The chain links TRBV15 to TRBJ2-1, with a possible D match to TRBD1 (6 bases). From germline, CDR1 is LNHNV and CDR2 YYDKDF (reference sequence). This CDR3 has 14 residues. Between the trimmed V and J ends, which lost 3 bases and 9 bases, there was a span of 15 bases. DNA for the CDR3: TGTGCCACCAGCAGGACAGGTGGATTATTTGAGCAGTTCTTC. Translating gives CATSRTGGLFEQFF.

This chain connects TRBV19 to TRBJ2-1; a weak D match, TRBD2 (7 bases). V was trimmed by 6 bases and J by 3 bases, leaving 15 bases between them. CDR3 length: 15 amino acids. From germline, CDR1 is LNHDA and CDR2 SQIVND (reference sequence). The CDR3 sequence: CASSLGGANYNEQFF. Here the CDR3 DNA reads TGTGCCAGTAGCCTGGGGGGGGCCAACTACAATGAGCAGTTCTTC. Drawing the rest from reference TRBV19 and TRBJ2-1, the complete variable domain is DGGITQSPKYLFRKEGQNVTLSCEQNLNHDAMYWYRQDPGQGLRLIYYSQIVNDFQKGDIAEGYSVSREKKESFPLTVTSAQKNPTAFYLCASSLGGANYNEQFFGPGTRLTVL.

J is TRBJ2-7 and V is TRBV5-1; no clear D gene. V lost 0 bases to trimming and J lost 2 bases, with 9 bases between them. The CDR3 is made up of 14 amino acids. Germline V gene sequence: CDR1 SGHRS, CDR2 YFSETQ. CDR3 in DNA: TGCGCCAGCAGCTTGGGGGCACGGACCTACGAGCAGTACTTC. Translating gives CASSLGARTYEQYF.

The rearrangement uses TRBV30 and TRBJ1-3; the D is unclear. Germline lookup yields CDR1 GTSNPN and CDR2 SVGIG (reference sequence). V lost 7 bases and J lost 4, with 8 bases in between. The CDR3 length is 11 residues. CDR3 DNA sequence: TGTGCCTTGGACGTGGGAAACACCATATATTTT. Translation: CALDVGNTIYF.

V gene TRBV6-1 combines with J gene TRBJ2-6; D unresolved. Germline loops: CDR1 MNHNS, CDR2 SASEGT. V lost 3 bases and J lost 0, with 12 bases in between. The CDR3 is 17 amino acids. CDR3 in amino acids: CASSDGQILSGANVLTF. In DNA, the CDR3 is TGTGCCAGCAGTGATGGGCAGATCCTCTCTGGGGCCAACGTCCTGACTTTC.

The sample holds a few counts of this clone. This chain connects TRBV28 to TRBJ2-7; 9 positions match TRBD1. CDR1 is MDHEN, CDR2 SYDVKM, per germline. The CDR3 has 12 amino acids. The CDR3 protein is CGHGTGYNEQYF. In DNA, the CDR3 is TGTGGTCACGGGACAGGGTATAACGAGCAGTACTTC.

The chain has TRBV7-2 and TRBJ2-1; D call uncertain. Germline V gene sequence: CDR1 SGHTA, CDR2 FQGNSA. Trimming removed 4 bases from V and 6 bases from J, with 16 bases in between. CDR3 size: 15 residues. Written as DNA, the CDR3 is TGTGCCAGCAGCTCCCGGGCCTTCGTGGGCAATGAGCAGTTCTTC. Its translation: CASSSRAFVGNEQFF.

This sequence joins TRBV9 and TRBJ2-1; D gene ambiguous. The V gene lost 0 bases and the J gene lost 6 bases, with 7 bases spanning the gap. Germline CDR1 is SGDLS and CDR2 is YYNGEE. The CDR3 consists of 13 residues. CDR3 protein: CASSVVASNEQFF. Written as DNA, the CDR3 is TGTGCCAGCAGCGTAGTTGCGAGCAATGAGCAGTTCTTC.

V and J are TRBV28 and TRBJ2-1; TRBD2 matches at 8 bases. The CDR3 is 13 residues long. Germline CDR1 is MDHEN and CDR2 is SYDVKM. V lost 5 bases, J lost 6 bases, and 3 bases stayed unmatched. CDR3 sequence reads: CASSPGTSNEQFF. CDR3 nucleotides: TGTGCCAGCAGTCCCGGGACTAGCAATGAGCAGTTCTTC. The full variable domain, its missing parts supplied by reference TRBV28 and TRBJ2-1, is DVKVTQSSRYLVKRTGEKVFLECVQDMDHENMFWYRQDPGLGLRLIYFSYDVKMKEKGDIPEGYSVSREKKERFSLILESASTNQTSMYLCASSPGTSNEQFFGPGTRLTVL.

Here the CDR3 DNA reads TGCGCCAGCAGCTTCCGGACAGGGGGCCTTCAGTACTTC. This encodes CASSFRTGGLQYF. The V gene is TRBV5-1, the J gene TRBJ2-4, with 11 bases that match TRBD1. Germline loops: CDR1 SGHRS, CDR2 YFSETQ. The CDR3 loop spans 13 amino acids. The ends lost 2 bases at V and 11 bases at J; junction bases unmatched: 3. Full variable domain (outside the CDR3, taken from reference TRBV5-1 and TRBJ2-4): KAGVTQTPRYLIKTRGQQVTLSCSPISGHRSVSWYQQTPGQGLQFLFEYFSETQRNKGNFPGRFSGRQFSNSRSEMNVSTLELGDSALYLCASSFRTGGLQYFGAGTRLSVL.

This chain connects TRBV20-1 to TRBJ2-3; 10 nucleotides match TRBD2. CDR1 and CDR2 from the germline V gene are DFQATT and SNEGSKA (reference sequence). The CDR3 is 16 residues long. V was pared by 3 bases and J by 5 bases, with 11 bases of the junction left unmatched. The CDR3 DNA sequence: TGCAGTGCTAGTGGGGCTAGCGGGAGTGTAAGAGATACGCAGTATTTT. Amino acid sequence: CSASGASGSVRDTQYF.

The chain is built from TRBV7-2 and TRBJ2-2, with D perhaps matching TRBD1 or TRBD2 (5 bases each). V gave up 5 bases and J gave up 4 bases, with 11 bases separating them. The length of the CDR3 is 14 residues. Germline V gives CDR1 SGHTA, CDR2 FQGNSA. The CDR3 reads CASSRDGSTGELFF. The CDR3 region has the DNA TGTGCCAGCAGCCGGGACGGATCCACCGGGGAGCTGTTTTTT. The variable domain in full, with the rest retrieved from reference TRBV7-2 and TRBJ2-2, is GAGVSQSPSNKVTEKGKDVELRCDPISGHTALYWYRQSLGQGLEFLIYFQGNSAPDKSGLPSDRFSAERTGGSVSTLTIQRTQQEDSAVYLCASSRDGSTGELFFGEGSRLTVL.

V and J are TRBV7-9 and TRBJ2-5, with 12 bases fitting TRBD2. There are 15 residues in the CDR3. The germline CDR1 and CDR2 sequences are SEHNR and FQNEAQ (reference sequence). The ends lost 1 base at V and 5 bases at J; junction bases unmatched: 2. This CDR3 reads CASSLVLAGGETQYF. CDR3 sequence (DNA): TGTGCCAGCAGCTTAGTTCTAGCGGGAGGGGAGACCCAGTACTTC.

CDR3 loop: CASSIQTGSGNTIYF. The CDR3 nucleotides read TGTGCCAGCAGTATCCAGACAGGCTCTGGAAACACCATATATTTT. The chain employs TRBV7-8 and TRBJ1-3; perhaps TRBD1 as D (6 bases). The CDR3 is 15 residues long. Trimming shortened V by 6 bases and J by 0 bases, and 12 bases separated the two germline ends. Germline loops: CDR1 SGHVS, CDR2 FQNEAQ.

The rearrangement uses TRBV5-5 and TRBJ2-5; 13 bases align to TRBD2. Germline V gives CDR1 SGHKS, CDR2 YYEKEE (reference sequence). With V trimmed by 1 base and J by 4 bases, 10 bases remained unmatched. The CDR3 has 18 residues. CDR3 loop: CASSLSYVGTSGTETQYF. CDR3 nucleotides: TGTGCCAGCAGCTTGAGTTATGTCGGGACTAGCGGGACAGAGACCCAGTACTTC.

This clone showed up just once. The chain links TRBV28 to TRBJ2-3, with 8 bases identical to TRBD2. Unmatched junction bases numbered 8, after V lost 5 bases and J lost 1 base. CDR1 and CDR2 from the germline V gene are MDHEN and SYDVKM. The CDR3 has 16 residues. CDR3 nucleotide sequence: TGTGCCAGCAGTCCCGCGGGGGGATTGGGCACAGATACGCAGTATTTT. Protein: CASSPAGGLGTDTQYF.

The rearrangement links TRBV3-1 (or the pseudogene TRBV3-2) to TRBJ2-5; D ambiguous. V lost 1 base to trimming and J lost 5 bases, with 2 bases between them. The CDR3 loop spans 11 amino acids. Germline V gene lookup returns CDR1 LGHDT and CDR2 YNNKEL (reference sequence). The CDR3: CASSQAETQYF. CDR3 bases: TGTGCCAGCAGCCAAGCTGAGACCCAGTACTTC.

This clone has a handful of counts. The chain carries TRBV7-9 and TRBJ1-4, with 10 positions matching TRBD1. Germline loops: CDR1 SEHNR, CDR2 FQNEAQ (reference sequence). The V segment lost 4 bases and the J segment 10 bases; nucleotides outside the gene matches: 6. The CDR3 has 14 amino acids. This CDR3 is CASSSTGGASKLFF. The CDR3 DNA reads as TGTGCCAGCAGCTCGACAGGGGGCGCGTCAAAACTGTTTTTT. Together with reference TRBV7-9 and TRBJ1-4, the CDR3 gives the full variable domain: DTGVSQNPRHKITKRGQNVTFRCDPISEHNRLYWYRQTLGQGPEFLTYFQNEAQLEKSRLLSDRFSAERPKGSFSTLEIQRTEQGDSAMYLCASSSTGGASKLFFGSGTQLSVL.

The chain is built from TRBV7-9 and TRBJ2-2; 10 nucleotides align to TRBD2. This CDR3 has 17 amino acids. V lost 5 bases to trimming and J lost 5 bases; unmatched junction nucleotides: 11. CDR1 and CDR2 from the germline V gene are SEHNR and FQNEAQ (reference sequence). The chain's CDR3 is CASSLKRAAGGTGELFF. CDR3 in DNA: TGTGCCAGCAGCCTAAAAAGGGCAGCGGGAGGGACCGGGGAGCTGTTTTTT.

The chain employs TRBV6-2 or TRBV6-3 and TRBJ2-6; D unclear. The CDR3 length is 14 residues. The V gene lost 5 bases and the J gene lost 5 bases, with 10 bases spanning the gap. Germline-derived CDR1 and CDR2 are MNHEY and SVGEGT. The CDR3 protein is CASSLGLWANVLTF. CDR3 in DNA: TGTGCCAGCAGTCTAGGTCTCTGGGCCAACGTCCTGACTTTC.

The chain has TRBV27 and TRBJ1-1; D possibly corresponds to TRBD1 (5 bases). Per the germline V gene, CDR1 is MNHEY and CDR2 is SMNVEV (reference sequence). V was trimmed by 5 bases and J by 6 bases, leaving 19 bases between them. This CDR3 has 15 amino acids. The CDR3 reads CASSLRQGPYAEAFF. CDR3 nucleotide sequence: TGTGCCAGCAGTCTAAGGCAGGGACCATATGCTGAAGCTTTCTTT.

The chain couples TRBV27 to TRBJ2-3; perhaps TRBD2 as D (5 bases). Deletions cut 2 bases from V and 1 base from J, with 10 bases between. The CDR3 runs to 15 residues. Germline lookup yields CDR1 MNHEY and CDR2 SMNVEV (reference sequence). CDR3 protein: CASSLLATGTDTQYF. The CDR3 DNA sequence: TGTGCCAGCAGTTTACTAGCCACGGGCACAGATACGCAGTATTTT.

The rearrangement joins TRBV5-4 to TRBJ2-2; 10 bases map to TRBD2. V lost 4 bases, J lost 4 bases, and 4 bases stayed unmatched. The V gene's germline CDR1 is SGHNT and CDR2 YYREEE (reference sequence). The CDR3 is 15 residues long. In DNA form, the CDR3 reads TGTGCCAGCAGCACCGGGACTAGCGCCACCGGGGAGCTGTTTTTT. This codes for CASSTGTSATGELFF.